Described below is a single T cell receptor (beta chain) sequence and its context. Its antigen is not known. One junction end does not reproduce the germline sequence, and a read error may be involved. Profiling relied on immunoSEQ multiplex PCR, and the TCRdb table lists in-frame clones only, not all of them. This sample has 100,000 to 110,000 clones, with 87% found just once. This entry comes from a study of T cell responses to AZD1222 COVID-19 vaccine. Study outcomes and limitations: At 160-218 and 743-854, vaccine-associated CD4 TCRs were dominant, and they spanned spike.

The CDR3 has 14 residues. Looked up from germline, CDR1 is SSHAT and CDR2 is FNYEAQ (reference sequence). The sequenced sample was peripheral blood, obtained on day 0 of MenACWY control vaccination. The sequence was obtained from an adult in good health. The rearrangement links TRBV7-7 to TRBJ2-5; 8 nucleotides match TRBD1. CDR3 amino acids: CASSVGQGLATQYF. The CDR3 region has the DNA TGTGCTAGCAGCGTAGGACAGGGTTTAGCGACCCAGTACTTC.